This is a list of T cell receptor beta chains from one sample in a study of metastatic and nonmetastatic thyroid tumors. TCRdb re-clonotyped the PCR reads through MiXCR. The table records about 69,000 clones, 12% to 15% of them present only once. Sequencing was carried out using blood. These receptors came from a male donor with papillary thyroid cancer or a benign thyroid nodule (not recorded which). Some clones in this sample may be carry-over from other donors' samples. CDR3s include the opening cysteine and the closing phenylalanine or tryptophan. The D gene is left open where the match is weak. Where a row states a size, it is once, few, many or the class of an expanded clone; other rows omit it.

j_gene,d_gene,abundance,v_gene,CDR3aa,CDR3nt
TRBJ1-2,NA,NA,TRBV5-1,CASSLVRDPTGYTF,TGCGCCAGCAGCTTGGTCCGGGATCCCACTGGCTACACCTTC
TRBJ1-2,NA,many,TRBV28,CASRSAQGHGYTF,TGTGCCAGCAGGTCAGCACAGGGCCATGGCTACACCTTC
TRBJ1-1,NA,many,TRBV20-1,CSARRGDGTEAFF,TGCAGTGCTAGGAGGGGGGACGGTACTGAAGCTTTCTTT
TRBJ2-2,TRBD1,NA,TRBV5-1,CASSKRTGYTGELFF,TGCGCCAGCAGCAAACGGACAGGGTACACCGGGGAGCTGTTTTTT
TRBJ2-1,NA,many,TRBV27,CASSPGGTASYNEQFF,TGTGCCAGCAGTCCCGGAGGGACAGCCTCCTACAATGAGCAGTTCTTC
TRBJ2-3,TRBD2,NA,TRBV20-1,CSARTSGTVDTQYF,TGCAGTGCTAGGACTAGCGGGACAGTAGATACGCAGTATTTT
TRBJ2-6,NA,many,TRBV2,CASSRHSGANVLTF,TGTGCCAGCAGTCGACACTCTGGGGCCAACGTCCTGACTTTC
TRBJ2-2,NA,few,TRBV12-3/TRBV12-4,CVSKMRDGELFF,TGTGTCAGCAAAATGAGGGACGGGGAGCTGTTTTTT
TRBJ2-7,NA,NA,TRBV4-1,CASSRIPDGAYEQYF,TGCGCCAGCAGCCGGATACCGGACGGAGCCTACGAGCAGTACTTC
TRBJ1-6,NA,once,TRBV20-1,CNAREVDRARNSPLHF,TGCAATGCTAGAGAAGTGGACAGAGCCAGAAATTCACCCCTCCACTTT
TRBJ2-7,NA,many,TRBV7-9,CASSPGGTRSYEQYF,TGTGCCAGCAGCCCCGGCGGGACGCGGAGCTACGAGCAGTACTTC
TRBJ2-3,NA,many,TRBV7-3,CASSFSGTDTQYF,TGTGCCAGCAGCTTTAGCGGCACAGATACGCAGTATTTT
TRBJ1-5,NA,NA,TRBV28,CASYSNQPQHF,TGTGCCAGCTACAGCAATCAGCCCCAGCATTTT
TRBJ1-1,NA,many,TRBV6-1,CASGFGRNTEAFF,TGTGCCAGTGGGTTCGGTCGGAACACTGAAGCTTTCTTT
TRBJ2-7,TRBD2,few,TRBV6-2/TRBV6-3,CASRSGRETSEQYF,TGTGCCAGCAGGAGTGGGCGGGAGACATCCGAGCAGTACTTC
TRBJ2-1,NA,many,TRBV25-1,CASSPGNEQFF,TGTGCCAGCAGCCCGGGAAATGAGCAGTTCTTC
TRBJ2-7,TRBD2,NA,TRBV7-2,CASSLSAGGYEQYF,TGTGCCAGCAGCTTATCTGCGGGAGGCTACGAGCAGTACTTC
TRBJ2-7,TRBD1,once,TRBV5-1,CASSVTGAQKSYEQYF,TGCGCCAGCAGCGTTACAGGGGCCCAAAAGTCCTACGAGCAGTACTTC
TRBJ1-5,NA,many,TRBV20-1,CSVDTGSGNQPQHF,TGCAGTGTCGATACAGGGTCTGGCAATCAGCCCCAGCATTTT
TRBJ2-7,NA,NA,TRBV2,CASSEMGLSEQYF,TGTGCCAGCAGTGAAATGGGCCTCTCCGAGCAGTACTTC
TRBJ2-6,NA,many,TRBV19,CASYAGSGANVLTF,TGTGCCAGTTACGCGGGCTCTGGGGCCAACGTCCTGACTTTC
TRBJ2-7,NA,many,TRBV5-1,CASSIGQYEQYF,TGCGCCAGCAGCATCGGACAGTACGAGCAGTACTTC
TRBJ1-1,NA,many,TRBV20-1,CSARDRALNTEAFF,TGCAGTGCTAGAGATAGGGCCCTCAACACTGAAGCTTTCTTT
TRBJ1-2,NA,few,TRBV6-1,CSSSEARGGGYTF,TGTTCCAGCAGTGAAGCAAGGGGTGGCGGCTACACCTTC
TRBJ2-3,NA,many,TRBV24-1,CATSGRGRHRAEDGTQYF,TGTGCCACCAGTGGTCGGGGGAGGCATCGAGCGGAGGACGGAACGCAGTATTTT
TRBJ2-3,TRBD1,many,TRBV9,CASSGTGITDTQYF,TGTGCCAGCAGTGGGACAGGGATCACAGATACGCAGTATTTT
TRBJ2-7,TRBD2,once,TRBV13,CASSLLTGGRAYEQYF,TGTGCCAGCAGCCTCCTGACTGGCGGGAGGGCCTACGAGCAGTACTTC
TRBJ1-1,TRBD1,many,TRBV3-1,CASSHGQVNTEAFF,TGTGCCAGCAGCCACGGACAGGTGAACACTGAAGCTTTCTTT
TRBJ1-3,TRBD1,many,TRBV11-2,CASTKDRAYSGNTIYF,TGTGCCAGCACCAAGGACAGGGCATACTCTGGAAACACCATATATTTT
TRBJ2-1,TRBD1,many,TRBV4-2,CASSQAAGTGFSYNEQFF,TGTGCCAGCAGTCAAGCTGCCGGGACAGGGTTCTCCTACAATGAGCAGTTCTTC
TRBJ2-7,TRBD2,many,TRBV6-1,CASRPNSGSYEQYF,TGTGCCAGCAGGCCCAACAGCGGGAGTTACGAGCAGTACTTC
TRBJ2-3,NA,many,TRBV9,CASSAVGGTDTQYF,TGTGCCAGCAGCGCTGTGGGAGGCACAGATACGCAGTATTTT
TRBJ2-1,NA,many,TRBV4-2,CASSREGGLYNEQFF,TGTGCCAGCAGCCGTGAGGGGGGGCTATACAATGAGCAGTTCTTC
TRBJ1-1,NA,many,TRBV20-1,CSAAPLVAELHTEAFF,TGCAGTGCTGCCCCCCTTGTGGCAGAGCTACACACTGAAGCTTTCTTT
TRBJ2-1,TRBD2,many,TRBV20-1,CSARATPGTSGSSSYNEQFF,TGCAGTGCTAGAGCTACTCCCGGGACTAGCGGTTCTAGCTCCTACAATGAGCAGTTCTTC
TRBJ1-6,NA,NA,TRBV20-1,CSASREGGLGNSPLHF,TGCAGTGCTAGCCGGGAGGGGGGGCTAGGTAATTCACCCCTCCACTTT
TRBJ2-7,NA,medium-sized,TRBV7-6,CASSPSYEQYF,TGTGCCAGCAGCCCCTCCTACGAGCAGTACTTC
TRBJ1-4,TRBD1,many,TRBV28,CASSFAGGQREKLFF,TGTGCCAGCAGTTTCGCAGGGGGCCAGAGGGAAAAACTGTTTTTT
TRBJ1-2,NA,NA,TRBV7-8,CASILVPRATYGYTF,TGTGCCAGCATCTTAGTCCCGAGAGCCACCTATGGCTACACCTTC
TRBJ2-5,TRBD1,many,TRBV20-1,CSAGQGPQFQETQYF,TGCAGTGCTGGACAGGGTCCCCAGTTCCAAGAGACCCAGTACTTC
TRBJ1-3,TRBD1,many,TRBV9,CASSVGILEFGQGRNTIYF,TGTGCCAGCAGCGTAGGGATCCTGGAATTCGGACAGGGAAGAAACACCATATATTTT
TRBJ1-4,TRBD1,many,TRBV20-1,CSAQKEQGVVKLFF,TGCAGTGCACAGAAGGAACAGGGGGTCGTAAAACTGTTTTTT
TRBJ2-1,NA,many,TRBV4-1,CASSHTRSSSSYNEQFF,TGCGCCAGCAGCCATACTCGTAGCAGCAGCTCCTACAATGAGCAGTTCTTC
TRBJ1-1,NA,NA,TRBV7-3,CASSLRPNTEAFF,TGTGCCAGCAGCTTAAGACCGAACACTGAAGCTTTCTTT
TRBJ2-5,NA,many,TRBV11-2,CASSFRGRGETQYF,TGTGCCAGCAGCTTCCGGGGGCGCGGGGAGACCCAGTACTTC
TRBJ2-3,TRBD2,many,TRBV6-4,CASSDSGTSGTDTQYF,TGTGCCAGCAGTGACTCCGGGACTAGCGGGACAGATACGCAGTATTTT
TRBJ2-1,NA,many,TRBV28,CASSLGSVDPAFNEQFF,TGTGCCAGCAGTTTAGGTTCGGTAGACCCGGCCTTCAATGAGCAGTTCTTC
TRBJ2-7,TRBD2,NA,TRBV3-1,CASSQYLPLAGAYEQYF,TGTGCCAGCAGCCAATATCTCCCTTTAGCGGGAGCCTACGAGCAGTACTTC
TRBJ1-1,NA,few,TRBV19,CASSIWGNTEAFF,TGTGCCAGTAGTATTTGGGGGAACACTGAAGCTTTCTTT
TRBJ2-5,TRBD2,many,TRBV5-1,CASSFQAGGSKETQYF,TGCGCCAGCAGCTTTCAAGCGGGAGGGTCCAAAGAGACCCAGTACTTC
TRBJ2-7,NA,many,TRBV18,CASSPVGELYEQYF,TGTGCCAGCTCACCAGTCGGGGAACTCTACGAGCAGTACTTC
TRBJ1-1,NA,NA,TRBV20-1,CSATKGRRAFF,TGCAGTGCTACAAAGGGGCGGCGGGCTTTCTTT
TRBJ1-4,NA,many,TRBV6-1,CATQGLKQGLHEKLFF,TGTGCCACCCAGGGCCTAAAACAGGGACTGCACGAAAAACTGTTTTTT
TRBJ2-1,NA,many,TRBV6-1,CASSEGEWNEQFF,TGTGCCAGCAGTGAGGGGGAATGGAATGAGCAGTTCTTC
TRBJ1-5,NA,many,TRBV2,CASSEEYSNQPQHF,TGTGCCAGCAGTGAAGAGTATAGCAATCAGCCCCAGCATTTT